This TCR beta chain was obtained from a study of blood T cell repertoires in COVID-19. Sequencing was performed with immunoSEQ multiplex PCR; in TCRdb, only in-frame clones are kept and a portion is missing. Of about 87,000 clones detected, about 82% appear once; the ten largest clones hold more than 25%. CDR3 size: 17 residues. Germline CDR1 SEHNR, CDR2 FQNEAQ (reference sequence). V is TRBV7-9 and J is TRBJ2-3; the match to TRBD2 covers 8 bases. The source is a human donor in a cohort sampled during active COVID-19. The sample taken for sequencing was peripheral blood. CDR3: CATAREFRGGDTDTQYF. CDR3 DNA: TGTGCTACTGCTCGGGAGTTCCGGGGGGGGGACACAGATACGCAGTATTTT.